Included here is one TCR beta chain sequence, with context. These data come from a study of regulatory T cells in long-lasting Graves disease. Trimming pared 3 bases from V and 9 bases from J, leaving 14 bases between. The CDR3 spans 13 residues. The authors built TCR beta libraries using iRepertoire HTBI primers and Arm-PCR of CDR3 regions. Each CDR3 protein gets one entry after TCRdb re-called the multiplex PCR reads with MiXCR. The sample yields about 660,000 distinct CDR3 sequences, about 30% seen once. The time point was: persistent/refractory GD, antithyroid drugs over 5 years with positive TRAb. From RNA extracted from PBMCs, the TCR library was made.

The chain uses TRBV12-3 or TRBV12-4 and TRBJ2-5; D remains ambiguous. This specimen was peripheral blood mononuclear cells (PBMCs), taken when the disease was refractory, from a patient treated with antithyroid drugs. The clonotype originates from a female donor with Graves disease. CDR3 in DNA: TGTGCCAGCAGTTTGGCTCAGACTGGGGCCCAGTACTTC. Amino acid sequence: CASSLAQTGAQYF.